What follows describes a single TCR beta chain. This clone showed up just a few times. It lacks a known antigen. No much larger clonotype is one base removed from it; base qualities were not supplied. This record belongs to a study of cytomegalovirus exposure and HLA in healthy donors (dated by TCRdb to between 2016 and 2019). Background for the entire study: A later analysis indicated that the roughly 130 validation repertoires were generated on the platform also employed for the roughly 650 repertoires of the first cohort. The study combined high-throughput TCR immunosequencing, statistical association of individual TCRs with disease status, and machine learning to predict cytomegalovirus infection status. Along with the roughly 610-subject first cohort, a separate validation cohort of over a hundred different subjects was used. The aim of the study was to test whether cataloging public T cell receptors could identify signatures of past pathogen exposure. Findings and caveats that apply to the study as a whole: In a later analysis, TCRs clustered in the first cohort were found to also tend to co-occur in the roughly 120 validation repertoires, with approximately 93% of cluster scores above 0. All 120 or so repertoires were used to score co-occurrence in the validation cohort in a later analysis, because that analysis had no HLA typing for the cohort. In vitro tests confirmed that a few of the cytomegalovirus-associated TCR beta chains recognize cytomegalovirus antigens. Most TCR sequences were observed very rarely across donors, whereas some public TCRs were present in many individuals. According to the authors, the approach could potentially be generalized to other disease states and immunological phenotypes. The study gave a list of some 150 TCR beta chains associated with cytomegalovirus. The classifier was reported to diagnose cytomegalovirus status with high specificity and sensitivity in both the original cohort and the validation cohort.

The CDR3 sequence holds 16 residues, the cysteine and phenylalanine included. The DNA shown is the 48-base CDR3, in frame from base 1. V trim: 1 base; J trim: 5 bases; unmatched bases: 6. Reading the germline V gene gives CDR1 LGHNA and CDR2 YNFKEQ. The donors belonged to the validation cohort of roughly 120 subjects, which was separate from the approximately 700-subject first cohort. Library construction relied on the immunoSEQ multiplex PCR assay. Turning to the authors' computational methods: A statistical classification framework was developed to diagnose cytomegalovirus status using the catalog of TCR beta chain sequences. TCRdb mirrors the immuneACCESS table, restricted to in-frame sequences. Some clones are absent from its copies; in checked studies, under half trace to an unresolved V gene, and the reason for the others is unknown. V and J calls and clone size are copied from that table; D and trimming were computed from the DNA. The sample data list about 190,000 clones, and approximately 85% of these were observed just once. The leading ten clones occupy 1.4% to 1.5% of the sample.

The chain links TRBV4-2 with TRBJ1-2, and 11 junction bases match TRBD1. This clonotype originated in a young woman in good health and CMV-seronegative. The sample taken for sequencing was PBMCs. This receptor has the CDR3 CASSQGGQGDNYGYTF. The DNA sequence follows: TGTGCCAGCAGCCAAGGGGGACAGGGGGATAATTATGGCTACACCTTC.